The 21 T cell receptor beta chains in this list originate from one sample, sequenced in a study of cytomegalovirus exposure and HLA in healthy donors. PCR primers comprised 60 Vbeta and 13 Jbeta primers. Produced via immunoSEQ multiplex PCR; TCRdb's table is partial and in-frame only. The listing records some 130,000 clones. Sample: PBMCs. The receptors stem from a man aged 18-30 years in good health and CMV-seronegative.

The genes are TRBV6-5 and TRBJ1-1; the D gene is possibly TRBD1 (6 bases). The length of the CDR3 is 14 residues. The germline V and J ends were trimmed by 2 bases and 1 base, with 8 bases remaining between them. Looked up from germline, CDR1 is MNHEY and CDR2 is SVGAGI. The CDR3 spells CASSYTQGNTEAFF. DNA for the CDR3: TGTGCCAGCAGTTACACACAGGGGAACACTGAAGCTTTCTTT.

This chain joins TRBV7-9 and TRBJ1-4; no reliable D call. V lost 0 bases to trimming and J lost 0 bases, with 5 bases between them. The CDR3 is 15 amino acids. Per the germline V gene, CDR1 is SEHNR and CDR2 is FQNEAQ (reference sequence). The CDR3 region is CASSLAAATNEKLFF. CDR3 DNA: TGTGCCAGCAGCTTAGCCGCAGCAACTAATGAAAAACTGTTTTTT. Using reference TRBV7-9 and TRBJ1-4 for the parts outside the CDR3, the full variable domain is DTGVSQNPRHKITKRGQNVTFRCDPISEHNRLYWYRQTLGQGPEFLTYFQNEAQLEKSRLLSDRFSAERPKGSFSTLEIQRTEQGDSAMYLCASSLAAATNEKLFFGSGTQLSVL.

The chain recombines TRBV9 with TRBJ2-7, with 7 bases fitting TRBD1. The CDR3 is 15 residues long. Germline CDR1 reads SGDLS; CDR2 reads YYNGEE. V was clipped by 4 bases and J by 2 bases; unmatched bases: 9. The CDR3 is CASSKGPQGTYEQYF. DNA for the CDR3: TGTGCCAGCAGCAAAGGTCCACAGGGGACCTACGAGCAGTACTTC.

The rearrangement joins TRBV6-5 to TRBJ1-1, with 7 bases identical to TRBD1. Germline-derived CDR1 and CDR2 are MNHEY and SVGAGI. The CDR3 runs to 14 residues. J lost 0 bases, V lost 6 bases, and 4 bases had no gene match. The CDR3: CASRAGTVNTEAFF. The DNA for the CDR3 is TGTGCCAGCAGGGCCGGGACAGTGAACACTGAAGCTTTCTTT.

V usage is TRBV7-2 and J usage is TRBJ1-1, with 8 bases fitting TRBD1. The ends lost 1 base at V and 11 bases at J; junction bases unmatched: 6. CDR1 and CDR2 (germline): SGHTA, FQGNSA. The CDR3 sequence is 13 residues long. In DNA, the CDR3 is TGTGCCAGCAGCTTAGGGACAGGGAATAGCGCTTTCTTT. Amino acids: CASSLGTGNSAFF.

The chain carries TRBV7-2 and TRBJ1-6; D might be TRBD1 (5 bases). The germline gives CDR1 SGHTA, CDR2 FQGNSA. V was clipped by 5 bases and J by 8 bases, with 19 bases between them. This CDR3 has 16 residues. This CDR3 reads CASSRYSTGGDSPLHF. As DNA, the CDR3 is TGTGCCAGCAGCAGATACAGCACGGGGGGGGATTCACCCCTCCACTTT.

The chain combines TRBV27 with TRBJ1-6; TRBD1 aligns across 7 bases. The CDR3 is 18 amino acids. The junction had 17 bases not matched to a gene; V was cut back by 5 bases and J by 7 bases. CDR1 MNHEY and CDR2 SMNVEV come from the germline V gene (reference sequence). CDR3 DNA: TGTGCCAGCAGTACTCGACAGGGAAGGTTGGGTTGGAATTCACCCCTCCACTTT. This gives the protein CASSTRQGRLGWNSPLHF.

The chain joins TRBV28 to TRBJ1-1; possibly TRBD1 for D (6 bases). V dropped 2 bases and J dropped 0 bases, with 10 bases sitting between them. The CDR3 sequence is 15 residues long. The V gene's germline CDR1 is MDHEN and CDR2 SYDVKM. The CDR3 sequence: CASSLAGGMNTEAFF. As DNA, the CDR3 is TGTGCCAGCAGTTTAGCGGGGGGCATGAACACTGAAGCTTTCTTT.

This chain uses TRBV25-1 with TRBJ2-2, with D tentatively TRBD1 (7 bases). Trimming stripped 3 bases from V and 6 bases from J, with 14 bases between. CDR1 and CDR2 (germline): MGHDK, SYGVNS. The CDR3 totals 15 residues. Written as DNA, the CDR3 is TGTGCCAGCAGTGATTTAGACAGGGACTCCGGGGAGCTGTTTTTT. It encodes CASSDLDRDSGELFF.

This chain joins TRBV2 and TRBJ2-7; possible D gene TRBD2, 5 bases. The CDR3 covers 14 residues. Germline values: CDR1 SNHLY, CDR2 FYNNEI. Trimming shortened V by 2 bases and J by 5 bases, and 13 bases separated the two germline ends. The chain's CDR3 is CASSERLAENEQYF. CDR3 DNA sequence: TGTGCCAGCAGTGAAAGGCTAGCCGAAAACGAGCAGTACTTC.

This chain links TRBV9 with TRBJ1-4, with 10 bases aligning to TRBD1. Germline-derived CDR1 and CDR2 are SGDLS and YYNGEE. CDR3 length: 17 residues. V was pared by 4 bases and J by 4 bases, with 10 bases of the junction left unmatched. CDR3 loop: CASSSVGQGSGNEKLFF. DNA for the CDR3: TGTGCCAGCAGCTCAGTGGGACAGGGGTCCGGTAATGAAAAACTGTTTTTT.

J is TRBJ2-5 and V is TRBV19, with 7 bases identical to TRBD1. The V gene end was trimmed by 9 bases and the J gene end by 2 bases; junction bases not matched to a gene: 6. Germline CDR1 LNHDA, CDR2 SQIVND (reference sequence). The CDR3 is 13 residues long. The CDR3 DNA is TGTGCCAGCACCGGGACAGCTCAAGAGACCCAGTACTTC. This gives the protein CASTGTAQETQYF. Full variable domain (missing parts from reference TRBV19 and TRBJ2-5): DGGITQSPKYLFRKEGQNVTLSCEQNLNHDAMYWYRQDPGQGLRLIYYSQIVNDFQKGDIAEGYSVSREKKESFPLTVTSAQKNPTAFYLCASTGTAQETQYFGPGTRLLVL.

The rearrangement links TRBV5-4 to TRBJ1-2; no clear D. Germline loops: CDR1 SGHNT, CDR2 YYREEE (reference sequence). This CDR3 has 14 amino acids. V lost 2 bases and J lost 7, with 15 bases in between. CDR3 in DNA: TGTGCCAGCAGCTTAGGAGGAGGGTTGGGTGGCTACACCTTC. Encoded protein: CASSLGGGLGGYTF.

The chain combines TRBV7-9 with TRBJ2-7; no clear D gene. The CDR3 sequence is 15 residues long. V was cut by 5 bases and J by 5 bases, with 19 bases left in between. Germline V CDR1 and CDR2: SEHNR, FQNEAQ (reference sequence). The CDR3 sequence: CASSPRLHNRHEQYF. CDR3 in DNA: TGTGCCAGCAGCCCCCGTTTACACAATCGCCACGAGCAGTACTTC. The entire variable domain, with the rest obtained from reference TRBV7-9 and TRBJ2-7, is as follows: DTGVSQNPRHKITKRGQNVTFRCDPISEHNRLYWYRQTLGQGPEFLTYFQNEAQLEKSRLLSDRFSAERPKGSFSTLEIQRTEQGDSAMYLCASSPRLHNRHEQYFGPGTRLTVT.

The chain couples TRBV4-3 to TRBJ2-7; D call uncertain. CDR1 is LGHNA and CDR2 is YSLEER in the germline V gene. V lost 7 bases to trimming and J lost 0 bases, with 16 bases between them. The CDR3 has 15 amino acids. The CDR3 loop is CASTSRLDSSYEQYF. The CDR3 DNA reads TGCGCCAGCACCAGTCGACTTGATAGCTCCTACGAGCAGTACTTC.

This chain uses TRBV28 with TRBJ1-1, with 10 bases identical to TRBD1. Trimming cost V 5 bases and J 4 bases; bases outside gene matches: 10. This CDR3 is built from 16 residues. Germline V CDR1 and CDR2: MDHEN, SYDVKM. In DNA form, the CDR3 reads TGTGCCAGCAGTCTCCAGACAGGGGGCCTGGGCACTGAAGCTTTCTTT. Translating gives CASSLQTGGLGTEAFF.

The genes are TRBV2 and TRBJ1-5, with D tentatively TRBD1 (5 bases). CDR3 length equals 13 residues. Between the trimmed V and J ends, which lost 9 bases and 1 base, there was a span of 10 bases. Germline lookup yields CDR1 SNHLY and CDR2 FYNNEI. The CDR3 protein is CASGAGSNQPQHF. CDR3 coding DNA: TGTGCCAGTGGGGCGGGGAGCAATCAGCCCCAGCATTTT.

This chain joins TRBV25-1 and TRBJ2-7; no definite D call. V was clipped by 3 bases and J by 6 bases, with 6 bases between them. CDR3 length: 11 amino acids. The germline V gene encodes CDR1 MGHDK and CDR2 SYGVNS. The CDR3 reads CASSDSGEQYF. The CDR3 coding sequence is TGTGCCAGCAGTGACTCAGGCGAGCAGTACTTC.

The CDR3 DNA is TGTGCCAGCAGCTTAACACAGGGGGTTAATTCACCCCTCCACTTT. Amino acid sequence: CASSLTQGVNSPLHF. The chain is built from TRBV11-2 and TRBJ1-6, with 8 positions matching TRBD1. The CDR3 has 15 residues. J was trimmed by 6 bases and V by 2 bases; bases with no gene match: 3. Germline-derived CDR1 and CDR2 are SGHAT and FQNNGV.

The chain carries TRBV7-3 and TRBJ1-1; the D gene is possibly TRBD1 (6 bases). The CDR3 runs 13 residues. Trimming shortened V by 5 bases and J by 5 bases, and 12 bases separated the two germline ends. Germline lookup yields CDR1 SGHTA and CDR2 FQGTGA. The CDR3 DNA reads TGTGCCAGCAGCATACAGGGATCTACTGAAGCTTTCTTT. This sequence encodes CASSIQGSTEAFF.

The chain recombines TRBV28 with TRBJ2-7, with TRBD1 as a possible D gene (6 bases). CDR1 and CDR2 from the germline V gene are MDHEN and SYDVKM. V lost 4 bases to trimming and J lost 0 bases, with 22 bases between them. This CDR3 comprises 18 residues. CDR3 sequence reads: CASSYQGHWDSPSYEQYF. CDR3 bases: TGTGCCAGCAGTTATCAGGGACACTGGGATTCCCCCTCCTACGAGCAGTACTTC.